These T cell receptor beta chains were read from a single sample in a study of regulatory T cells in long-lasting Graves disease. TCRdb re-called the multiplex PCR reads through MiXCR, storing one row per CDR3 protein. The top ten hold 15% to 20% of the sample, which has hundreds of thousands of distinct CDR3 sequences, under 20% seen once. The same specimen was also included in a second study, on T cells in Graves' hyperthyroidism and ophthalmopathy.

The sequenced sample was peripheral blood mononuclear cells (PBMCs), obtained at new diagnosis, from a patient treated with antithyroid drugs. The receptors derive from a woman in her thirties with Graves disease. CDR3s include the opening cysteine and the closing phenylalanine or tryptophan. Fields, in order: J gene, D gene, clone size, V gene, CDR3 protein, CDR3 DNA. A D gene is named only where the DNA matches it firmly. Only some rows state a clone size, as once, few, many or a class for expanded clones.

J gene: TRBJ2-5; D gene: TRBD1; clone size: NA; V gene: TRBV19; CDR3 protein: CASSTSRLGQGETQYF; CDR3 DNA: TGTGCCAGTAGTACCTCACGTCTGGGACAGGGCGAGACCCAGTACTTC
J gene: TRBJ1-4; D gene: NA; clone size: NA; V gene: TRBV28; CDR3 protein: CASIAKNEKLFF; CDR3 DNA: TGTGCCAGCATTGCCAAGAATGAAAAACTGTTTTTT
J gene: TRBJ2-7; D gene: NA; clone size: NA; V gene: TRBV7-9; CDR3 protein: CASSLVAPTRSLIPQYF; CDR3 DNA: TGTGCCAGCAGCTTAGTAGCCCCCACTAGAAGTCTAATTCCGCAGTACTTC
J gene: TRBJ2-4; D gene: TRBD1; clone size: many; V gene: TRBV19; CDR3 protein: CASTPPGTAKNIQYF; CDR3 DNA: TGTGCCAGTACCCCCCCCGGGACAGCTAAAAACATTCAGTACTTC
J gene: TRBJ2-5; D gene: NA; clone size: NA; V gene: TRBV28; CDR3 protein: CATQRIAETQETQYF; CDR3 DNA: TGTGCCACCCAAAGAATAGCGGAGACACAAGAGACCCAGTACTTC
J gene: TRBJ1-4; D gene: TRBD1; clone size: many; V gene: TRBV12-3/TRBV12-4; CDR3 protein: CASRPTGEIEKLFF; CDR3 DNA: TGTGCCAGCAGGCCGACAGGGGAGATCGAAAAACTGTTTTTT
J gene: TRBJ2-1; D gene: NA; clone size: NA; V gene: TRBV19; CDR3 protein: CASSDRTGRRNEQFF; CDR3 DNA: TGTGCCAGTAGTGACCGCACGGGCCGACGAAATGAGCAGTTCTTC
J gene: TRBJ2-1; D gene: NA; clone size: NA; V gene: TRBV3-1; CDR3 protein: CASRGTWRGEQFF; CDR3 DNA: TGTGCCAGCAGGGGGACTTGGCGGGGTGAGCAGTTCTTC
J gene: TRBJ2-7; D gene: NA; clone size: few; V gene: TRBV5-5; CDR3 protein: CASSVQGGGNEQYF; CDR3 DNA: TGTGCCAGCAGCGTACAGGGAGGTGGGAACGAGCAGTACTTC
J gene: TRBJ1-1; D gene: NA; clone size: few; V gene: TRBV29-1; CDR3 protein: CSTSWGYTEAFF; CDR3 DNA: TGCAGCACCTCTTGGGGGTACACTGAAGCTTTCTTT
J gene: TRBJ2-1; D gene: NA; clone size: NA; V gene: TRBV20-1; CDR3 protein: CNPTVRWYNEQFF; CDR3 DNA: TGCAACCCGACGGTTCGGTGGTACAATGAGCAGTTCTTC
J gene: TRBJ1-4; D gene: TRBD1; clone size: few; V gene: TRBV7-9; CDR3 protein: CASSLFRGQGNEKLFF; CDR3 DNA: TGTGCCAGCAGCTTATTTCGGGGACAGGGGAATGAAAAACTGTTTTTT
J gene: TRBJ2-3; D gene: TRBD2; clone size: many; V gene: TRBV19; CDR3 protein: CASKASGSTDTQYF; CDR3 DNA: TGTGCCAGTAAAGCTAGCGGAAGCACAGATACGCAGTATTTT
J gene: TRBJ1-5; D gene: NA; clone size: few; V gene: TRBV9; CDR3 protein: CASSGEVGDTQPQHF; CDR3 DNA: TGTGCCAGCAGCGGAGAAGTTGGGGACACCCAGCCCCAGCATTTT
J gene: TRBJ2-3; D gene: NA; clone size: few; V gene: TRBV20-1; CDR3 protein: CSATDGAKSTDTQYF; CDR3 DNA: TGCAGTGCTACGGATGGGGCCAAAAGCACAGATACGCAGTATTTT
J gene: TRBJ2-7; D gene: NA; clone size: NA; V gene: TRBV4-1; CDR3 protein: CASSPLWATYEQYF; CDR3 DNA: TGCGCCAGCAGCCCCCTCTGGGCGACCTACGAGCAGTACTTC
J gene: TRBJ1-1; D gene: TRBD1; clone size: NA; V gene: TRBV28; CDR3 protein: CASQGQGAWYTEAFF; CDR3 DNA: TGTGCCAGCCAAGGACAGGGGGCATGGTACACTGAAGCTTTCTTT
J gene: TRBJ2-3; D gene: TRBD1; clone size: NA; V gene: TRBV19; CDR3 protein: CASSPGTGNTDTQYF; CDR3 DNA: TGTGCCAGTAGTCCCGGGACAGGGAATACAGATACGCAGTATTTT
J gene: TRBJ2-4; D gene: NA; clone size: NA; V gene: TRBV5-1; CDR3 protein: CASSLMTKNIQYF; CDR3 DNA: TGCGCCAGCAGCTTGATGACCAAAAACATTCAGTACTTC
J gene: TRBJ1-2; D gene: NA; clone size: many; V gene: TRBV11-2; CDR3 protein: CASSPTPGGYTF; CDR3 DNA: TGTGCCAGCAGCCCGACTCCCGGGGGCTACACCTTC
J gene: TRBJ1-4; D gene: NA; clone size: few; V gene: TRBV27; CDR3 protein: CASSLLGGAGEKLFF; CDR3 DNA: TGTGCCAGCAGTTTATTGGGCGGGGCAGGCGAAAAACTGTTTTTT
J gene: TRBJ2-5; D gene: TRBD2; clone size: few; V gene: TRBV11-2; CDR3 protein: CASSHPRTSGKETQYF; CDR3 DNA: TGTGCCAGCAGCCACCCCAGGACTAGCGGGAAGGAGACCCAGTACTTC
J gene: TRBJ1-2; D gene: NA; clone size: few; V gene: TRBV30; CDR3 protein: CAWDPRGRNGYTF; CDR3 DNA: TGTGCCTGGGACCCCAGGGGCCGTAATGGCTACACCTTC
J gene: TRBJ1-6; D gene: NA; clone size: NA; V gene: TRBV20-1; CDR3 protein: CSADGQTYNSPLHF; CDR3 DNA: TGCAGTGCGGACGGACAGACCTATAATTCACCCCTCCACTTT
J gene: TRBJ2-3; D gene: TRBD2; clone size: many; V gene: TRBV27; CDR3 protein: CASSLRGEGPSTDTQYF; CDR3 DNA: TGTGCCAGCAGTTTAAGAGGGGAGGGGCCATCCACAGATACGCAGTATTTT
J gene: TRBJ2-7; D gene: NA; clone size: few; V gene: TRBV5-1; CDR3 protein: CASSLGPHEQYF; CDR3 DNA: TGCGCCAGCAGCTTGGGACCCCACGAGCAGTACTTC
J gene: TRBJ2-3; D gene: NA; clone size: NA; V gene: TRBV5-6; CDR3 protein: CASSSATRPITDTQYF; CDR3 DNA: TGTGCCAGCAGCTCGGCGACCAGACCGATCACAGATACGCAGTATTTT
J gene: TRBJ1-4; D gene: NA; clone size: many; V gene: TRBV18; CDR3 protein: CASRIDEGKLFF; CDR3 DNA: TGTGCCAGCCGGATCGACGAGGGAAAACTGTTTTTT
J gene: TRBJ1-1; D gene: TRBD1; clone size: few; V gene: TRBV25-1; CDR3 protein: CASSETYRGQRTNTEAFF; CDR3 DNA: TGTGCCAGCAGTGAAACATACAGGGGGCAGAGAACGAACACTGAAGCTTTCTTT
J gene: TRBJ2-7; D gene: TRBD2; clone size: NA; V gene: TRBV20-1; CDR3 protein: CSARLGLAGGLNEQYF; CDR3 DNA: TGCAGTGCTAGATTGGGACTAGCGGGAGGGCTAAACGAGCAGTACTTC
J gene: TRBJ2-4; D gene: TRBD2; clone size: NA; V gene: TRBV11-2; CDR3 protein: CASSLWGGGNVQYF; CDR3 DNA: TGTGCCAGCAGCTTATGGGGGGGAGGGAACGTTCAGTACTTC
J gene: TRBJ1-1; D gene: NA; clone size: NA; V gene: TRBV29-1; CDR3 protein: CSVTRPSRNTEAFF; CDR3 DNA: TGCAGCGTTACCCGACCGTCGAGGAACACTGAAGCTTTCTTT
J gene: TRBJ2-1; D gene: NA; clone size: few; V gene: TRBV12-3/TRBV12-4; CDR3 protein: CASSLRVSLAYFSGEQFF; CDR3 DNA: TGTGCCAGCAGTTTACGAGTAAGTCTAGCGTATTTTTCAGGTGAGCAGTTCTTC
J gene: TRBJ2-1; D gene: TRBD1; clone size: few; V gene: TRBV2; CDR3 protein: CASTDRGGYNEQFF; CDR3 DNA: TGTGCCAGCACGGACAGGGGCGGCTACAATGAGCAGTTCTTC
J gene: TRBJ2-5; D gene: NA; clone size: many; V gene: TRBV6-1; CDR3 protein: CASRRNRAQQETQYF; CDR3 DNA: TGTGCCAGCAGGCGGAACAGGGCTCAGCAAGAGACCCAGTACTTC
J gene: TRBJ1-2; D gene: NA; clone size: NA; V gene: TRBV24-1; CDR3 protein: CATSDGTPRLYTF; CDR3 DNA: TGTGCCACCAGTGATGGTACACCCCGTTTATACACCTTC
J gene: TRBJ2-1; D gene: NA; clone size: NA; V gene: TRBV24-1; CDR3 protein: CATSENRGIYNEQFF; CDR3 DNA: TGTGCCACCAGTGAGAACCGGGGGATCTACAATGAGCAGTTCTTC
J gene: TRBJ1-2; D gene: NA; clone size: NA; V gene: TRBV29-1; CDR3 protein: CSVLIGGRQGPNYGYTF; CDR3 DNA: TGCAGCGTACTTATTGGTGGGCGGCAGGGACCTAACTATGGCTACACCTTC
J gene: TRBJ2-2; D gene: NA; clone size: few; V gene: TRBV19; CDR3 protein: CASSIESPRTNTGELFF; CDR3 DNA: TGTGCCAGTAGTATCGAGTCCCCCAGAACGAACACCGGGGAGCTGTTTTTT